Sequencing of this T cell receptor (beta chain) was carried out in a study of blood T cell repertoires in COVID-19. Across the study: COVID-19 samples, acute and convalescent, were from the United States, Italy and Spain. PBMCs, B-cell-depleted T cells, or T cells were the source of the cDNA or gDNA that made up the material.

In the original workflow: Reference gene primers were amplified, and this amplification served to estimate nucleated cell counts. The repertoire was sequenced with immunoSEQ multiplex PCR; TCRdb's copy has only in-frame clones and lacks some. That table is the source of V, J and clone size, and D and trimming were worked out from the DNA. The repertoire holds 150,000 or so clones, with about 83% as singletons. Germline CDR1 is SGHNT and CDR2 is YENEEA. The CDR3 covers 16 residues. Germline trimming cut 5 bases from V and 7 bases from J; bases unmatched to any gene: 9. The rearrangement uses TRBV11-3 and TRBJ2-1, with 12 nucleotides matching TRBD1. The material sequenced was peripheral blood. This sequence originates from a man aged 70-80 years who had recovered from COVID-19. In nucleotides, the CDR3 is TGTGCCAGCAGCAAAGGGGGGACAGGGGGCGAAAATGAGCAGTTCTTC. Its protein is CASSKGGTGGENEQFF. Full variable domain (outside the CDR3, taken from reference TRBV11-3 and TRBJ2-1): EAGVVQSPRYKIIEKKQPVAFWCNPISGHNTLYWYLQNLGQGPELLIRYENEEAVDDSQLPKDRFSAERLKGVDSTLKIQPAELGDSAVYLCASSKGGTGGENEQFFGPGTRLTVL.